This TCR beta chain was recovered during a study of blood T cell repertoires in COVID-19. The ends were cut back, 1 base at V and 0 bases at J, with 3 bases in the middle. The germline gives CDR1 LGHDT, CDR2 YNNKEL (reference sequence). The CDR3 extends over 13 amino acids. Sequenced by immunoSEQ multiplex PCR; TCRdb stores in-frame clones only, minus some. The data contain tens of thousands of clones, 70% to 90% of them singletons. The V call is TRBV3-1 (or the pseudogene TRBV3-2), the J call TRBJ1-1; no reliable D call. The TCR sequence derives from a man between 60 and 75 years old with acute or convalescent COVID-19. What was sequenced was peripheral blood. CDR3 amino acids: CASSQGLNTEAFF. Here the CDR3 DNA reads TGTGCCAGCAGCCAAGGGCTGAACACTGAAGCTTTCTTT.